This entry lists 10 T cell receptor beta chains sequenced from one sample in a study of cytomegalovirus exposure and HLA in healthy donors. The PCR contained 60 Vbeta and 13 Jbeta primers. The method was immunoSEQ multiplex PCR; TCRdb's version includes in-frame clones alone and lacks a portion of them. Of 150,000 or so clones detected, around 82% appear once; the ten largest clones hold roughly 1%. Specimen: PBMCs. These receptors were taken from a man aged 30-40 years in good health and CMV-seronegative.

V and J are TRBV30 and TRBJ1-6; D possibly corresponds to TRBD1 (6 bases). The V gene lost 0 bases and the J gene lost 7 bases, with 7 bases spanning the gap. The CDR3 spans 13 residues. Germline V CDR1 and CDR2: GTSNPN, SVGIG (reference sequence). The CDR3 nucleotides are TGTGCCTGGAGTGTGACAGGAAATTCACCCCTCCACTTT. Its translation: CAWSVTGNSPLHF.

The CDR3 loop is CASSLGWTSGRTDTQYF. The CDR3 DNA reads as TGCGCCAGCAGCTTGGGGTGGACTAGCGGGAGGACAGATACGCAGTATTTT. The chain joins TRBV5-1 to TRBJ2-3; 14 positions agree with TRBD2. Germline V gene lookup returns CDR1 SGHRS and CDR2 YFSETQ. V lost 0 bases, J lost 3 bases, and 3 bases stayed unmatched. The CDR3 has 17 amino acids.

The genes are TRBV7-3 and TRBJ2-2; 7 bases are a match to TRBD2. Germline V CDR1 and CDR2: SGHTA, FQGTGA. The CDR3 is 17 residues long. J lost 0 bases, V lost 6 bases, and 10 bases had no gene match. The CDR3 sequence is CASRDRASGTNTGELFF. In DNA form, the CDR3 reads TGTGCCAGCAGAGACCGGGCTAGCGGAACGAACACCGGGGAGCTGTTTTTT.

On this clone itself: This specimen includes other DNA sequences encoding the same CDR3. CDR3 amino acids: CASSLAGGPYEQYF. CDR3 in DNA: TGCGCCAGCAGCCTAGCGGGAGGACCCTACGAGCAGTACTTC. The rearrangement uses TRBV5-1 and TRBJ2-7, with 11 bases matching TRBD2. CDR3 length equals 14 residues. The V gene's germline CDR1 is SGHRS and CDR2 YFSETQ. With 4 bases clipped from V and 2 bases from J, the junction kept 2 bases outside the gene matches.

The chain couples TRBV4-2 to TRBJ2-1, with TRBD2 identical over 8 bases. CDR3 length: 19 amino acids. CDR1 LGHNA and CDR2 YNFKEQ come from the germline V gene. After removal of 1 base from V and 1 base from J, the junction contained 12 bases not matched to a gene. CDR3 bases: TGTGCCAGCAGCCAAGTCAGGGCGATAGCGGGGCGGTCCTACAATGAGCAGTTCTTC. It is translated as CASSQVRAIAGRSYNEQFF.

Written as DNA, the CDR3 is TGTGCCAGTAGTACTTTAGCGGGGGGGCCGGTAGATACGCAGTATTTT. Protein: CASSTLAGGPVDTQYF. The chain links TRBV19 to TRBJ2-3; 11 bases are a match to TRBD2. V shed 4 bases and J 5 bases; nucleotides not matched to a gene: 8. The CDR3 is 16 amino acids. Per the germline V gene, CDR1 is LNHDA and CDR2 is SQIVND (reference sequence).

The chain couples TRBV6-1 to TRBJ2-3, with 8 bases that match TRBD1. The length of the CDR3 is 15 residues. Unmatched junction bases numbered 9, after V lost 9 bases and J lost 1 base. Per germline, CDR1 MNHNS and CDR2 SASEGT. CDR3 amino acids: CASKVGTGGTDTQYF. The CDR3 DNA is TGTGCCAGTAAAGTGGGGACAGGCGGCACAGATACGCAGTATTTT.

The genes are TRBV6-1 and TRBJ2-7, with D possibly being TRBD1 (6 bases). Looked up from germline, CDR1 is MNHNS and CDR2 is SASEGT. CDR3 size: 13 residues. Trimming took 5 bases from V and 2 from J, leaving 10 bases between them. CDR3 protein: CASSTGIPYEQYF. The CDR3 DNA follows: TGTGCCAGCAGTACAGGGATCCCCTACGAGCAGTACTTC.

The chain links TRBV16 to TRBJ2-1, with 14 bases fitting TRBD2. CDR1 is KGHSY, CDR2 FQNENV, per germline. V was clipped by 2 bases and J by 3 bases; unmatched bases: 0. This CDR3 has 16 residues. The CDR3 loop is CASSQGLAGGYNEQFF. The CDR3 DNA reads as TGTGCCAGCAGCCAAGGACTAGCGGGGGGCTACAATGAGCAGTTCTTC. Using reference TRBV16 and TRBJ2-1 for the parts outside the CDR3, the full variable domain is GEEVAQTPKHLVRGEGQKAKLYCAPIKGHSYVFWYQQVLKNEFKFLISFQNENVFDETGMPKERFSAKCLPNSPCSLEIQATKLEDSAVYFCASSQGLAGGYNEQFFGPGTRLTVL.

The chain uses TRBV6-5 and TRBJ1-1, with a possible D match to TRBD1 (5 bases). V lost 4 bases, J lost 1 base, and 10 bases lay in between. CDR3 length equals 14 residues. Germline V gene sequence: CDR1 MNHEY, CDR2 SVGAGI. The CDR3 region is CASSWGPSNTEAFF. CDR3 coding DNA: TGTGCCAGCAGTTGGGGCCCATCGAACACTGAAGCTTTCTTT.